The sequence of this T cell receptor beta chain was determined in a study of beta chain features in type 1 diabetes. Study information: Age, gender and cell yields were alike across patients and healthy donors.

The entirety of the isolated RNA underwent reverse transcription, so expressed TCRB transcripts were sequenced. Profiling relied on immunoSEQ multiplex PCR, and the TCRdb table lists in-frame clones only, not all of them. The table has around 500,000 clones, approximately 30% seen once. The CDR3 runs 14 residues. Germline V lookup: CDR1 GTSNPN, CDR2 SVGIG (reference sequence). The V gene lost 0 bases and the J gene lost 4 bases, with 12 bases spanning the gap. Of note for this clone: Its target is unknown.

Notes on the study in general: Shorter TCRB CDR3s, moderately but significantly so, were found in Type 1 diabetes patients in all four CD4+ subsets.

The V gene is TRBV30, the J gene TRBJ1-1, with D tentatively TRBD1 (5 bases). The clonotype was recovered from a man younger than 30 in good health. The specimen was naive CD4+ T cells from blood. The CDR3 protein is CAWSVTVSSTEAFF. In DNA, the CDR3 is TGTGCCTGGAGTGTGACAGTATCTAGCACTGAAGCTTTCTTT.